This T cell receptor (beta chain) was captured in a study of blood T cell repertoires in COVID-19. This clone turned up a few times. Profiling relied on immunoSEQ multiplex PCR, and the TCRdb table lists in-frame clones only, not all of them. Counted here are 95,000 or so clones, around 80% occurring once; the ten biggest clones make up about 24%. The CDR3 sequence is 15 residues long. Losses at the gene ends were 1 base for V and 5 bases for J; bases not matched to a gene: 3. The germline V gene encodes CDR1 LGHDT and CDR2 YNNKEL (reference sequence). Sequencing was performed on peripheral blood. The receptor was isolated from a human donor in a cohort sampled during active COVID-19. The chain is built from TRBV3-1 (or the pseudogene TRBV3-2) and TRBJ2-5; 11 positions match TRBD1. The CDR3 loop reads CASSQGTGGLETQYF. The CDR3 DNA follows: TGTGCCAGCAGCCAAGGGACAGGGGGCTTGGAGACCCAGTACTTC.